The clone carrying this T cell receptor (beta chain) was observed a single time. No antigen is known for it. Assay used: immunoSEQ multiplex PCR; TCRdb lists only in-frame clones, some missing. The table lists about 250,000 clones, roughly 70% of them singletons, with 15% in the top ten. This sample is drawn from a study of cytotoxic CD8 clonotypes in ibrutinib-treated CLL. At the level of the study: By median roughly 65 months, roughly 12 had progressed and about 15 stayed remitted; responses had been 2 complete and about 24 partial. Study observations and caveats: Sampling times (in sustained-remission versus progressing patients) were not the same.

Per the germline V gene, CDR1 is MNHEY and CDR2 is SVGAGI. V lost 6 bases, J lost 3 bases, and 8 bases stayed unmatched. The length of the CDR3 is 14 residues. The rearrangement links TRBV6-5 to TRBJ2-7; 7 nucleotides match TRBD1. Source: PBMCs, taken after 24 months of ibrutinib treatment. The sequence came from a human donor with chronic lymphocytic leukemia. The CDR3 DNA reads TGTGCCAGCAGCGACGACAGGGAGATCTACGAGCAGTACTTC. Its translation is CASSDDREIYEQYF.